This T cell receptor beta chain was found in a study of early T cells in non-severe SARS-CoV-2 infection (dated by TCRdb to 2020 to 2022). For context, the study as a whole: Because TCR sequencing was done on bulk RNA from unsorted whole blood, the alpha and beta chains could not be paired. On the study overall, not on this receptor specifically: Matching against VDJdb was skewed toward anti-spike CD8 responses, likely underestimated virus-specific expansions, and missed private and CD4 specificities.

Set within a cohort of healthcare workers in London, UK, this nested case-control study involved weekly PCR testing of nasopharyngeal swabs along with blood sampling. Healthcare workers were recruited during the week of the UK lockdown, between 23 and 31 March 2020, and followed weekly for up to roughly 15 weeks. This clonotype has ten or more counts. Its cognate antigen has yet to be identified. The input lacks base qualities; no much larger clone sits a single base away. Its CDR3 holds 12 amino acids, cysteine through phenylalanine. The sequence is cut down to CDR3 DNA, 36 bases in frame from base 1. The germline V gene sets CDR1 to SGHAT and CDR2 to FQNNGV. The junction carries 2 bases between V and J, which are trimmed by 1 base and 4 bases respectively. Library construction relied on 5' RACE. The sequencer listed for this sample is NextSeq 500. In the TCR library protocol, unique molecular identifiers were attached to individual cDNA molecules to correct for PCR bias and sequencing error. Both TCR alpha and beta chains were sequenced, and tight co-correlation was observed between alpha and beta sequence abundances in each sample. Under the source paper's analysis protocol: Decombinator V4 was used to annotate the V gene, J gene and CDR3 of the TCR sequences. Expanded TCRs were defined as changing significantly between any two time points under a Poisson model with p below 0.0001. TCR abundances were normalised to the total number of TCRs sequenced per sample and expressed as counts per million. MAIT TCRs were defined by TRAV1-2 paired with TRAJ12, TRAJ20 or TRAJ33, and iNKT TCRs by TRAV10 paired with TRAJ18. VDJdb, accessed on 1 November 2021, was searched for TCRs annotated for CMV, EBV and SARS-CoV-2, and TCRs annotated for more than one antigen were excluded. TCRdb passed the public sequencing reads through fastp at Q25 and MiXCR, retaining productive beta sequences. For every CDR3 protein sequence, its rows merge into one entry that carries the most common genes and DNA. TCRdb assigned the V and J calls; the authors' analysis was not used. In all, the sample holds around 40,000 distinct CDR3 sequences, and around 6.5% of those were seen once. Of the sample, roughly 4.4% falls within the top ten clones.

The receptor was derived from an adult who was a healthcare worker with PCR-confirmed SARS-CoV-2 infection or an uninfected control (not recorded which). The rearranged chain carries TRBV11-2 and TRBJ2-1; the D gene cannot be named for sure. Sequencing used whole blood. The DNA sequence reads TGTGCCAGCAGCTTAGGATACAATGAGCAGTTCTTC. Its coded protein is CASSLGYNEQFF.